This T cell receptor beta chain was recovered during a study of shared clonotypes between healthy human individuals. A remark on this clone: Its cognate antigen is unknown.

Per the original data handling: Filtering differed for immunoSEQ, which gave only junction sequences without quality scores. The protocol was immunoSEQ multiplex PCR, while the TCRdb copy is restricted to in-frame clones and leaves out a portion. The DNA was the basis for D and trimming; V, J and clone size are from that table. The profile shows around 1.9 million clones, 90% to 95% of them singletons. Findings and limits, study-wide: Although depth was large, rarefaction showed that sequencing of the sorted subsets was incomplete.

CD45RO-negative CD8 cells positively selected for CCR7 made up the naive population, which excluded terminally differentiated effector memory CD45RA+ cells. The V and J ends lost 4 bases and 4 bases respectively, with 12 bases between them. Germline V gene lookup returns CDR1 SGHRS and CDR2 YFSETQ. This CDR3 contains 14 residues. Sequencing used naive CD8+ T cells from PBMCs. The chain uses TRBV5-1 and TRBJ2-1; D is tentatively TRBD1 or TRBD2 (5 bases each). The sequence came from a man aged 18 to 30 in good health. Some clones in this sample may be carry-over from other donors' samples. The chain's CDR3 is CASSPWDGYNEQFF. The CDR3 DNA is TGCGCCAGCAGCCCGTGGGACGGGTACAATGAGCAGTTCTTC.